The 2 T cell receptor beta chains listed next were all sequenced from one sample in a study of blood T cell repertoires in COVID-19. Profiling relied on immunoSEQ multiplex PCR, and the TCRdb table lists in-frame clones only, not all of them. The sample holds fewer than 350,000 clones, approximately 87% seen once. Sequencing was done on a sample of peripheral blood. These receptors all come from a woman in her 30s with COVID-19, enrolled during active disease.

The V call is TRBV28, the J call TRBJ2-7; a weak D match, TRBD1 (6 bases). The germline V and J ends were trimmed by 10 bases and 3 bases, with 22 bases remaining between them. The CDR3 spans 15 residues. Germline CDR1 is MDHEN and CDR2 is SYDVKM. In nucleotides, the CDR3 is TGTGCCACCAAACCTACAGGGCTTACCTTCTACGAGCAGTACTTC. Encoded protein: CATKPTGLTFYEQYF.

The V and J genes are TRBV3-1 (or the pseudogene TRBV3-2) and TRBJ1-3; TRBD1 matches 11 bases. Germline assignment: CDR1 LGHDT and CDR2 YNNKEL (reference sequence). Losses at the gene ends were 4 bases for V and 3 bases for J; bases not matched to a gene: 8. This CDR3 has 17 amino acids. CDR3 in amino acids: CASSRRPGTGGGNTIYF. The CDR3 nucleotides read TGTGCCAGCAGCCGTAGACCCGGGACAGGGGGTGGAAACACCATATATTTT.